The 4 T cell receptor beta chains reported below all come from one sample, sequenced in a study of cytomegalovirus exposure and HLA in healthy donors. It was with 60 Vbeta and 13 Jbeta primers that the PCR ran. Assay: immunoSEQ multiplex PCR; the TCRdb copy retains only in-frame clones and omits some. This sample has more than 130,000 clones, with about three quarters found just once. What was sequenced was PBMCs. These receptors originate from a man aged 40-49 years in good health and CMV-seropositive.

The chain uses TRBV7-9 and TRBJ2-1, with 7 bases that match TRBD2. Germline loops: CDR1 SEHNR, CDR2 FQNEAQ (reference sequence). The CDR3 has 15 residues. Trimming at V came to 5 bases and at J to 3 bases, leaving 7 bases not matched to a gene. The DNA for the CDR3 is TGTGCCAGCAGCCCCCAGTTAGCGGGCTACAATGAGCAGTTCTTC. This codes for CASSPQLAGYNEQFF. The entire variable domain, with the rest obtained from reference TRBV7-9 and TRBJ2-1, is as follows: DTGVSQNPRHKITKRGQNVTFRCDPISEHNRLYWYRQTLGQGPEFLTYFQNEAQLEKSRLLSDRFSAERPKGSFSTLEIQRTEQGDSAMYLCASSPQLAGYNEQFFGPGTRLTVL.

This clone has more than one count but fewer than ten. J is TRBJ1-4 and V is TRBV5-6, with 7 bases matching TRBD1. The V and J ends lost 3 bases and 5 bases, in that order; junction bases with no gene match: 7. The CDR3 has 15 amino acids. Germline CDR1 and CDR2: SGHDT and YYEEEE. DNA for the CDR3: TGTGCCAGCAGCTCGCTAGGGACAGTGAATGAAAAACTGTTTTTT. This translates into CASSSLGTVNEKLFF.

The DNA of the CDR3 is TGCAGCGTTCGGGGACTCTCTACTTCGGATGAGCAGTTCTTC. Encoded protein: CSVRGLSTSDEQFF. The V and J genes are TRBV29-1 and TRBJ2-1, with D maybe TRBD2 (6 bases). The CDR3 has 14 residues. V shed 5 bases and J shed 8 bases, with 19 bases lying between them. Germline V CDR1 and CDR2: SQVTM, ANQGSEA.

This clone was detected only a few times. The chain links TRBV5-4 to TRBJ2-5; 7 nucleotides line up with TRBD1. Germline V gene sequence: CDR1 SGHNT, CDR2 YYREEE (reference sequence). V shed 2 bases, J shed 4 bases, and the junction held 2 bases outside the gene matches. The CDR3 has 13 amino acids. The CDR3 loop is CASSLQGRETQYF. DNA of the CDR3: TGTGCCAGCAGCTTACAGGGGCGAGAGACCCAGTACTTC.